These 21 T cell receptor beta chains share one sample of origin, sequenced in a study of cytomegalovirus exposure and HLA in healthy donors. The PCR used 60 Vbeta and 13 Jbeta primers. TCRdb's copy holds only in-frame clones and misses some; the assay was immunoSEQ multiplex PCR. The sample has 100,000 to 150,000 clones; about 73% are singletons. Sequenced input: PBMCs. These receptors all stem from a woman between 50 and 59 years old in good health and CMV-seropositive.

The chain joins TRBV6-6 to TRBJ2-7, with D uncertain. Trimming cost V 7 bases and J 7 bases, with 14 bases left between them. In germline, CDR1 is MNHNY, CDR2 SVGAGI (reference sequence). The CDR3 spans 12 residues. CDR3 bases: TGTGCCAGCACCTCGACGGCCAGGGAGCAGTACTTC. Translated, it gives CASTSTAREQYF.

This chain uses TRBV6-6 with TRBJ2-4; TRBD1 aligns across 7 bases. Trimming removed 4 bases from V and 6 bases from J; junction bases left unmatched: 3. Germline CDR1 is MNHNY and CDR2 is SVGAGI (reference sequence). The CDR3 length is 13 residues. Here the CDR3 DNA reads TGTGCCAGCAGTTCCAACAGGGGAAACATTCAGTACTTC. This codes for CASSSNRGNIQYF.

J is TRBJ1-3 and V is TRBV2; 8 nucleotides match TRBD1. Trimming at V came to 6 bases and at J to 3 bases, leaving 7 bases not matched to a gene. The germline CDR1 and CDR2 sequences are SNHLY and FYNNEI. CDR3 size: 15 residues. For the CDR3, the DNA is TGTGCCAGCAGAGACAGGGGTTGGGGTGGAAACACCATATATTTT. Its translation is CASRDRGWGGNTIYF.

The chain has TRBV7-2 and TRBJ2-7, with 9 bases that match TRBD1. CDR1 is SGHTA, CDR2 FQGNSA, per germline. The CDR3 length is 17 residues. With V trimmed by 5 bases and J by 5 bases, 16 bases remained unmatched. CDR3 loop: CASSLHHRWGQGNEQYF. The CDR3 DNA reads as TGTGCCAGCAGCCTACACCATAGGTGGGGACAGGGAAACGAGCAGTACTTC. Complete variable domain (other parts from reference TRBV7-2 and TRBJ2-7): GAGVSQSPSNKVTEKGKDVELRCDPISGHTALYWYRQSLGQGLEFLIYFQGNSAPDKSGLPSDRFSAERTGGSVSTLTIQRTQQEDSAVYLCASSLHHRWGQGNEQYFGPGTRLTVT.

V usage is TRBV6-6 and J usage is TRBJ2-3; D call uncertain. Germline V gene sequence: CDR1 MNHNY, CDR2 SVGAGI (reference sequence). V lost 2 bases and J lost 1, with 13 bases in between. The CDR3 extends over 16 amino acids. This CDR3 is CASSYPLSGGTDTQYF. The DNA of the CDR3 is TGTGCCAGCAGTTACCCGCTCTCTGGAGGCACAGATACGCAGTATTTT.

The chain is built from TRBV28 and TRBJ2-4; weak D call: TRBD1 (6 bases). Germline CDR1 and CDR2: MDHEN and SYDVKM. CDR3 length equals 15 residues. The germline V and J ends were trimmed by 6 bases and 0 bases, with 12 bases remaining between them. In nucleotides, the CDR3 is TGTGCCAGCAGCCTGGACAGAATAGCCAAAAACATTCAGTACTTC. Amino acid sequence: CASSLDRIAKNIQYF. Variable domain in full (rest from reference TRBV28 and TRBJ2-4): DVKVTQSSRYLVKRTGEKVFLECVQDMDHENMFWYRQDPGLGLRLIYFSYDVKMKEKGDIPEGYSVSREKKERFSLILESASTNQTSMYLCASSLDRIAKNIQYFGAGTRLSVL.

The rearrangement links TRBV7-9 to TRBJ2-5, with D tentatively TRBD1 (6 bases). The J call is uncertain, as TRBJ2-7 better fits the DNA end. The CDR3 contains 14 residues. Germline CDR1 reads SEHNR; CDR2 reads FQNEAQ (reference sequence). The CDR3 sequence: CASSGTRGGYEQYF. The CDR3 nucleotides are TGTGCCAGCAGCGGTACCAGAGGGGGTTACGAGCAGTACTTC.

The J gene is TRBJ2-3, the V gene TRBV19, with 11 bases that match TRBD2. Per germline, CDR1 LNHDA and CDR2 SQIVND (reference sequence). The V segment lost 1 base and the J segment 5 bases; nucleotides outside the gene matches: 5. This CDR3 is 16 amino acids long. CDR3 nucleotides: TGTGCCAGTAGTATAGCCCCTAGCGGGGGGCAAGATACGCAGTATTTT. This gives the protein CASSIAPSGGQDTQYF.

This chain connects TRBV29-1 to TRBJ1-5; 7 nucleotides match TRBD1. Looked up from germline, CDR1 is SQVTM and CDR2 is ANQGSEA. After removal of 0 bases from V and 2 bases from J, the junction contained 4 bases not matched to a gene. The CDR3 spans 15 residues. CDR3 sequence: CSVEEGGGGNQPQHF. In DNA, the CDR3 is TGCAGCGTTGAAGAAGGGGGCGGCGGCAATCAGCCCCAGCATTTT.

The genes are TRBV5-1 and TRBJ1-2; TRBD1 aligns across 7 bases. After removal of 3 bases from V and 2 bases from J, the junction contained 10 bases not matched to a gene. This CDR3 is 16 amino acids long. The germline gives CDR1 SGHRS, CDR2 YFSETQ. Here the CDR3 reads CASSYPREGANYGYTF. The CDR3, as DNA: TGCGCCAGCAGCTACCCCCGGGAGGGGGCGAACTATGGCTACACCTTC.

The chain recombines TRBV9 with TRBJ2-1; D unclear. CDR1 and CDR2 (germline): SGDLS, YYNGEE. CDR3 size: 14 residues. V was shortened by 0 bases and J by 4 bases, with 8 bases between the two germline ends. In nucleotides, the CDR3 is TGTGCCAGCAGCGTAGCCCCGGAGTACAATGAGCAGTTCTTC. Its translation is CASSVAPEYNEQFF.

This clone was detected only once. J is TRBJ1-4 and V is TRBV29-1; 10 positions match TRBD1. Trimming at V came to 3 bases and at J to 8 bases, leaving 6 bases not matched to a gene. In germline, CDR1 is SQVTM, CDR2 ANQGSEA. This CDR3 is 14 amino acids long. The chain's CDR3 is CSVDWGTGEEKLFF. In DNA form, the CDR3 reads TGCAGCGTTGACTGGGGGACAGGGGAGGAAAAACTGTTTTTT.

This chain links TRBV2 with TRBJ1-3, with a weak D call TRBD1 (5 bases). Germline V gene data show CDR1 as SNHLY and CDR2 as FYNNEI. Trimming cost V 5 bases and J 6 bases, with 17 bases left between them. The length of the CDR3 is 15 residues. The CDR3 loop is CASSRQPPQLNTIYF. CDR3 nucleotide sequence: TGTGCCAGCAGTAGACAGCCGCCGCAATTAAACACCATATATTTT.

As DNA, the CDR3 is TGTGCCAGCAGTCGGGACAGGGGCACCACTGAAGCTTTCTTT. It encodes CASSRDRGTTEAFF. The genes are TRBV6-5 and TRBJ1-1, with 10 bases aligning to TRBD1. Germline V gene data show CDR1 as MNHEY and CDR2 as SVGAGI. With 5 bases clipped from V and 4 bases from J, the junction kept 4 bases outside the gene matches. There are 14 residues in the CDR3.

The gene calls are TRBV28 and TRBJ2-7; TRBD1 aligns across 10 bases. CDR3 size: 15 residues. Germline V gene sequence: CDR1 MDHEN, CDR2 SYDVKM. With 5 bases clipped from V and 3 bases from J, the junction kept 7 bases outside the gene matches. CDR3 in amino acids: CASSIGTGVSYEQYF. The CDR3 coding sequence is TGTGCCAGCAGTATTGGGACAGGGGTAAGCTACGAGCAGTACTTC.

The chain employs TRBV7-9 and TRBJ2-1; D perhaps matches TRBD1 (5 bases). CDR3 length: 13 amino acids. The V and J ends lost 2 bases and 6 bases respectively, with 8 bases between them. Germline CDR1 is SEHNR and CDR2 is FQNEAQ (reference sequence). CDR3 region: CASSLTQANEQFF. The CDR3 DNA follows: TGTGCCAGCAGCTTAACACAGGCCAATGAGCAGTTCTTC.

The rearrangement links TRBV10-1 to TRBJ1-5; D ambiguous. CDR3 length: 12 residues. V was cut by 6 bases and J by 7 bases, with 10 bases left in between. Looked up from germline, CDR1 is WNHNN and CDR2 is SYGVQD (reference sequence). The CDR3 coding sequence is TGCGCCAGCAGACAGCTTTCCCAGCCCCAGCATTTT. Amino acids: CASRQLSQPQHF.

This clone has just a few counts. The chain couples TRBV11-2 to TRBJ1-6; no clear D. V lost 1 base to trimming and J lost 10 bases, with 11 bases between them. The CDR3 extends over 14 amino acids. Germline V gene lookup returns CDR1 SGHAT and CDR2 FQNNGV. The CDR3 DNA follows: TGTGCCAGCAGCTTAGCACCGAGCGCGTCACCCCTCCACTTT. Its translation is CASSLAPSASPLHF.

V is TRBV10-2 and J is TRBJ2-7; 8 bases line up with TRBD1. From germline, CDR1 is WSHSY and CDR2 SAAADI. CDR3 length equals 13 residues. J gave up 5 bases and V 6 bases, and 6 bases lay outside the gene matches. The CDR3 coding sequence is TGCGCCAGCAGGCAGGACAGGGTGCACGAGCAGTACTTC. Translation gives CASRQDRVHEQYF.

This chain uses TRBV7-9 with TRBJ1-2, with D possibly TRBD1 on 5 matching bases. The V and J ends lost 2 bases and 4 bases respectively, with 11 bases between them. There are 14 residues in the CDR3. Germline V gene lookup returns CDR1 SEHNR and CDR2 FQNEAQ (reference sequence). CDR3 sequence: CASSLFGGGYGYTF. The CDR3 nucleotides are TGTGCCAGCAGCTTATTTGGGGGGGGCTATGGCTACACCTTC.

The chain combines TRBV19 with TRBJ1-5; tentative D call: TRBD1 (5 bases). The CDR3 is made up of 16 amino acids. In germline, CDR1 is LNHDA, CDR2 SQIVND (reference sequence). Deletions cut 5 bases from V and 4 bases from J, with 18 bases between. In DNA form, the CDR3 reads TGTGCCAGTAGTCCCTCCCACCAGGGTATGAATCAGCCCCAGCATTTT. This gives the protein CASSPSHQGMNQPQHF. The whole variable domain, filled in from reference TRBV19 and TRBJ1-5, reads DGGITQSPKYLFRKEGQNVTLSCEQNLNHDAMYWYRQDPGQGLRLIYYSQIVNDFQKGDIAEGYSVSREKKESFPLTVTSAQKNPTAFYLCASSPSHQGMNQPQHFGDGTRLSIL.